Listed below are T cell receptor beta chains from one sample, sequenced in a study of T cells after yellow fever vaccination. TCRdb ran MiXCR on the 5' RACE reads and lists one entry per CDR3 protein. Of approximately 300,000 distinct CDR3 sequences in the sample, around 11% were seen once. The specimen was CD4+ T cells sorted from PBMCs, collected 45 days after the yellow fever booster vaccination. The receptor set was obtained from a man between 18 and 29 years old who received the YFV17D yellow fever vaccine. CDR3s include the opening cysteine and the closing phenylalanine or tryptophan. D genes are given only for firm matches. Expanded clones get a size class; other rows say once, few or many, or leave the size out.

CDR3 DNA: TGTGCCATCGAGGGGGCTGGAAACACCATATATTTT; CDR3 protein: CAIEGAGNTIYF; clone size: -; D gene: -; V gene: TRBV10-3; J gene: TRBJ1-3
CDR3 DNA: TGTGCCAGCAGTCCCCACCAGGGGCTCTATGGCTACACCTTC; CDR3 protein: CASSPHQGLYGYTF; clone size: -; D gene: -; V gene: TRBV6-2/TRBV6-3; J gene: TRBJ1-2
CDR3 DNA: TGTGCCTGGGGACAGATTCTGCAAGAGACCCAGTACTTC; CDR3 protein: CAWGQILQETQYF; clone size: -; D gene: -; V gene: TRBV30; J gene: TRBJ2-5
CDR3 DNA: TGCAGCGTTGGGAAGGGCGATGTTTCTGAAGCTTTCTTT; CDR3 protein: CSVGKGDVSEAFF; clone size: -; D gene: -; V gene: TRBV29-1; J gene: TRBJ1-1
CDR3 DNA: TGCAGTGCTCGAACGGCAGACTACGAGCAGTACTTC; CDR3 protein: CSARTADYEQYF; clone size: few; D gene: -; V gene: TRBV20-1; J gene: TRBJ2-7
CDR3 DNA: TGTGCCAGCAGCCAACCCGTGGGCGAGCAGTACTTC; CDR3 protein: CASSQPVGEQYF; clone size: many; D gene: -; V gene: TRBV7-9; J gene: TRBJ2-7
CDR3 DNA: TGCGCCAGCGGGACCGGGACAAGCACCGGGGAGCTGTTTTTT; CDR3 protein: CASGTGTSTGELFF; clone size: once; D gene: -; V gene: TRBV5-1; J gene: TRBJ2-2
CDR3 DNA: TGCAGCGCTCGAAGGGCGGGGCGAGAGACCCAGTACTTC; CDR3 protein: CSARRAGRETQYF; clone size: few; D gene: -; V gene: TRBV29-1; J gene: TRBJ2-5
CDR3 DNA: TGTGCCAGCCGGGCCCCGGGGGGCCATCAGCCCCAGCATTTT; CDR3 protein: CASRAPGGHQPQHF; clone size: few; D gene: -; V gene: TRBV6-2/TRBV6-3; J gene: TRBJ1-5
CDR3 DNA: TGCGCCAGCAGCTTGTCCAGCGACAGGGGACCGGGTGAAGCTTTCTTT; CDR3 protein: CASSLSSDRGPGEAFF; clone size: -; D gene: TRBD1; V gene: TRBV5-1; J gene: TRBJ1-1
CDR3 DNA: TGTGCCATCTCCTCCAGGGACACCATGAACACTGAAGCTTTCTTT; CDR3 protein: CAISSRDTMNTEAFF; clone size: few; D gene: -; V gene: TRBV10-3; J gene: TRBJ1-1
CDR3 DNA: TGTGCCAGCAGTTCCTTAAGTGAAGCTTTCTTT; CDR3 protein: CASSSLSEAFF; clone size: -; D gene: -; V gene: TRBV12-3/TRBV12-4; J gene: TRBJ1-1
CDR3 DNA: TGCAGCGTTGGCAGGGACTCCTACAATGAGCAGTTCTTC; CDR3 protein: CSVGRDSYNEQFF; clone size: many; D gene: -; V gene: TRBV29-1; J gene: TRBJ2-1
CDR3 DNA: TGCAGTGCTAGTGGGGGGACCCCGGACAATGAGCAGTTCTTC; CDR3 protein: CSASGGTPDNEQFF; clone size: few; D gene: -; V gene: TRBV20-1; J gene: TRBJ2-1
CDR3 DNA: TGCGCCAGCAGCTTGGTGGGAACCAGACAAGAGACCCAGTACTTC; CDR3 protein: CASSLVGTRQETQYF; clone size: few; D gene: -; V gene: TRBV5-1; J gene: TRBJ2-5
CDR3 DNA: TGCAGCGTTGGAGGACAGTTGAACACTGAAGCTTTCTTT; CDR3 protein: CSVGGQLNTEAFF; clone size: -; D gene: -; V gene: TRBV29-1; J gene: TRBJ1-1
CDR3 DNA: TGTGCCAGCAGTTTACAGACTAGACAAGAGACCCAGTACTTC; CDR3 protein: CASSLQTRQETQYF; clone size: -; D gene: -; V gene: TRBV6-2/TRBV6-3; J gene: TRBJ2-5
CDR3 DNA: TGCGCCAGCCGCTCGGACAGATCCACCGGGGAGCTGTTTTTT; CDR3 protein: CASRSDRSTGELFF; clone size: -; D gene: -; V gene: TRBV4-3; J gene: TRBJ2-2
CDR3 DNA: TGTGCCAGCAGCCCTAGACAACTGATAAACTCTGGAAACACCATATATTTT; CDR3 protein: CASSPRQLINSGNTIYF; clone size: -; D gene: -; V gene: TRBV9; J gene: TRBJ1-3
CDR3 DNA: TGTGCCAGCAGCTTGGGCAGTCCCCTAATGAACACTGAAGCTTTCTTT; CDR3 protein: CASSLGSPLMNTEAFF; clone size: -; D gene: -; V gene: TRBV5-4; J gene: TRBJ1-1
CDR3 DNA: TGTGCCACTGCGGGGACAGGGAGGGCAGATACGCAGTATTTT; CDR3 protein: CATAGTGRADTQYF; clone size: few; D gene: TRBD1; V gene: TRBV24-1; J gene: TRBJ2-3
CDR3 DNA: TGCGCCAGCAGCTTCTTACCGGGACAGGGTTCCCCCGAGCAGTACTTC; CDR3 protein: CASSFLPGQGSPEQYF; clone size: -; D gene: TRBD1; V gene: TRBV5-1; J gene: TRBJ2-7
CDR3 DNA: TGTGCCAGTAGCCCCGCCGGGGTGGTGACTGAAGCTTTCTTT; CDR3 protein: CASSPAGVVTEAFF; clone size: few; D gene: -; V gene: TRBV19; J gene: TRBJ1-1
CDR3 DNA: TGCGCCAGCAGCTTGGAGGGAGCCGGAGGGGAGACCCAGTACTTC; CDR3 protein: CASSLEGAGGETQYF; clone size: -; D gene: -; V gene: TRBV5-1; J gene: TRBJ2-5
CDR3 DNA: TGTGCCAGCAAGGAGGTGGGCCCGCCTAGCACAGATACGCAGTATTTT; CDR3 protein: CASKEVGPPSTDTQYF; clone size: few; D gene: -; V gene: TRBV6-1; J gene: TRBJ2-3
CDR3 DNA: TGTGCCAGCAGTTACTCGAAGACTCGGACGTTAGAGACCCAGTACTTC; CDR3 protein: CASSYSKTRTLETQYF; clone size: few; D gene: -; V gene: TRBV6-5; J gene: TRBJ2-5
CDR3 DNA: TGTGCCAGCAGCCTAACCCCCGGGGGCTACACCTTC; CDR3 protein: CASSLTPGGYTF; clone size: few; D gene: -; V gene: TRBV7-9; J gene: TRBJ1-2
CDR3 DNA: TGTGCCAGCAGCTTATATGGGACTAGCGGAATCACAGATACGCAGTATTTT; CDR3 protein: CASSLYGTSGITDTQYF; clone size: -; D gene: TRBD2; V gene: TRBV7-6; J gene: TRBJ2-3
CDR3 DNA: TGCGCCAGCAGCATGACTAGCGGGGGGGACCAAGAGACCCAGTACTTC; CDR3 protein: CASSMTSGGDQETQYF; clone size: few; D gene: TRBD2; V gene: TRBV5-1; J gene: TRBJ2-5
CDR3 DNA: TGTGCCTCAGCCCTAGCGGTCAGCTCCTACGAGCAGTACTTC; CDR3 protein: CASALAVSSYEQYF; clone size: few; D gene: TRBD2; V gene: TRBV25-1; J gene: TRBJ2-7
CDR3 DNA: TGTGCCAGCAGCTTACAATCGCGTGAGCAGTTCTTC; CDR3 protein: CASSLQSREQFF; clone size: -; D gene: -; V gene: TRBV7-3; J gene: TRBJ2-1
CDR3 DNA: TGTGCCAGCAGTTTTGCTAGCGGGGCACAAGAGACCCAGTACTTC; CDR3 protein: CASSFASGAQETQYF; clone size: many; D gene: TRBD2; V gene: TRBV12-3/TRBV12-4; J gene: TRBJ2-5
CDR3 DNA: TGTGCCAGCAGCTTAAACAGCGGTGGGGCCCAGTACTTC; CDR3 protein: CASSLNSGGAQYF; clone size: few; D gene: -; V gene: TRBV7-3; J gene: TRBJ2-5
CDR3 DNA: TGTGCCAGCAGCTGGGAGTACTATATCAATGAGCAGTTCTTC; CDR3 protein: CASSWEYYINEQFF; clone size: -; D gene: -; V gene: TRBV7-3; J gene: TRBJ2-1
CDR3 DNA: TGCGCCAGCAGCTTGGCACCGGGACAGGGTTTTCAGCAGTACTTC; CDR3 protein: CASSLAPGQGFQQYF; clone size: -; D gene: TRBD1; V gene: TRBV5-1; J gene: TRBJ2-7
CDR3 DNA: TGTGCCAGCAGCGTAGATGGGACAGAACAAGAGACCCAGTACTTC; CDR3 protein: CASSVDGTEQETQYF; clone size: few; D gene: TRBD1; V gene: TRBV9; J gene: TRBJ2-5
CDR3 DNA: TGCAGTGCAAGACAGGGGGCTAATAATTCACCCCTCCACTTT; CDR3 protein: CSARQGANNSPLHF; clone size: few; D gene: TRBD1; V gene: TRBV20-1; J gene: TRBJ1-6
CDR3 DNA: TGTGCCAGCGCCGGATCGGACCATATGTCATTCAAAAACATTCAGTACTTC; CDR3 protein: CASAGSDHMSFKNIQYF; clone size: few; D gene: -; V gene: TRBV11-2; J gene: TRBJ2-4
CDR3 DNA: TGTGCCAGCAGTTTACCTCAGGATAGAGCTTTCTTT; CDR3 protein: CASSLPQDRAFF; clone size: few; D gene: -; V gene: TRBV28; J gene: TRBJ1-1
CDR3 DNA: TGTGCCAGCAGCTTATTGACAGGGGGTGCCGGGGAGCTGTTTTTT; CDR3 protein: CASSLLTGGAGELFF; clone size: few; D gene: TRBD1; V gene: TRBV7-2; J gene: TRBJ2-2
CDR3 DNA: TGTGCCAGCAGTTCGGGGGGCTTAGCCAAAAACATTCAGTACTTC; CDR3 protein: CASSSGGLAKNIQYF; clone size: few; D gene: -; V gene: TRBV12-3/TRBV12-4; J gene: TRBJ2-4